Listed here are 24 T cell receptor beta chains from one sample, sequenced in a study of T cell responses to AZD1222 COVID-19 vaccine (dated by TCRdb to 2020 to 2022). Library prep was done by the immunoSEQ multiplex PCR assay. TCRdb provides this immuneACCESS table in a form limited to in-frame rearrangements. Some clones are lacking; in checked studies, under half of them reflect an unresolved V gene, and why the rest are absent is not known. Within this sample are approximately 70,000 clones, with 85% of them counted one time only. In total, the top ten clones hold approximately 20% of the sample. What this sample's time point label stands for: baseline before first vaccination. Sequencing used peripheral blood, obtained on day 0 of AZD1222 vaccination. These TCRs come from an adult in good health.

The chain joins TRBV5-4 to TRBJ1-2, with D possibly matching TRBD1 (5 bases). The CDR3 is made up of 15 amino acids. Trimming cost V 3 bases and J 6 bases, with 18 bases left between them. Per germline, CDR1 SGHNT and CDR2 YYREEE (reference sequence). The CDR3 DNA reads TGTGCCAGCAGCTGGGACGGGACCCCGGGACATGGCTACACCTTC. Translation gives CASSWDGTPGHGYTF.

A single count supports this clone. This chain links TRBV7-9 with TRBJ1-2; 8 bases align to TRBD1. The J segment lost 4 bases and the V segment lost 5 bases, leaving 9 bases of the junction unmatched. CDR3 length equals 15 residues. The germline gives CDR1 SEHNR, CDR2 FQNEAQ (reference sequence). As DNA, the CDR3 is TGTGCCAGCAGCCCAATCCAGGACAGGGCCTATGGCTACACCTTC. Translation: CASSPIQDRAYGYTF.

This chain uses TRBV29-1 with TRBJ1-1; D ambiguous. From germline, CDR1 is SQVTM and CDR2 ANQGSEA. With 8 bases removed from V and 5 bases from J, the gap between germline ends came to 18 bases. This CDR3 contains 13 residues. CDR3 loop: CSTAPRLGTEAFF. The DNA for the CDR3 is TGCAGCACCGCTCCCCGATTAGGGACTGAAGCTTTCTTT.

This clone was observed a few times. J is TRBJ2-2 and V is TRBV29-1; D unclear. The CDR3 is 12 residues long. Germline V gene data show CDR1 as SQVTM and CDR2 as ANQGSEA. V lost 8 bases and J 6 bases, leaving 13 bases between the germline ends. The CDR3, as DNA: TGCAGCCTTTCTAATGGACCCGGGGAGCTGTTTTTT. Residues: CSLSNGPGELFF.

The chain has TRBV6-1 and TRBJ1-2; D perhaps matches TRBD1 (6 bases). This CDR3 contains 19 residues. Trimming cost V 1 base and J 5 bases, with 26 bases left between them. Germline CDR1 reads MNHNS; CDR2 reads SASEGT. The CDR3 bases are TGTGCCAGCAGTGAAGGGGGGGCCGGGGTCTATGGTTGGATATATGGCTACACCTTC. This translates into CASSEGGAGVYGWIYGYTF.

This clone came up a few times. The chain uses TRBV6-5 and TRBJ2-5; D might be TRBD1 or TRBD2, each matching 6 bases. The V end lost 7 bases, the J end lost 5 bases, and 14 bases lay between the germline ends. The CDR3 length is 13 residues. Germline assignment: CDR1 MNHEY and CDR2 SVGAGI. The CDR3 coding sequence is TGTGCCAGCATTAAGGGGGGAAGGGAGACCCAGTACTTC. Translating it yields CASIKGGRETQYF.

The chain is built from TRBV28 and TRBJ1-3; 7 nucleotides agree with TRBD1. CDR1 is MDHEN, CDR2 SYDVKM, per germline. This CDR3 comprises 13 residues. After removal of 7 bases from V and 8 bases from J, the junction contained 8 bases not matched to a gene. The CDR3 sequence is CASTSNRGHTIYF. In DNA, the CDR3 is TGTGCCAGCACCTCCAACAGGGGCCACACCATATATTTT.

The chain uses TRBV27 and TRBJ2-7; possibly TRBD2 for D (7 bases). Germline CDR1 is MNHEY and CDR2 is SMNVEV (reference sequence). The CDR3 covers 14 residues. The V end lost 8 bases, the J end lost 1 base, and 15 bases lay between the germline ends. CDR3 DNA sequence: TGTGCCAGCCGGAAGGGAGGGGGTTCCTACGAGCAGTACTTC. The encoded protein is CASRKGGGSYEQYF.

J is TRBJ2-7 and V is TRBV10-2; 7 bases match TRBD1. The germline V gene has CDR1 WSHSY and CDR2 SAAADI. V shed 3 bases, J shed 4 bases, and the junction held 9 bases outside the gene matches. CDR3 length equals 15 residues. As DNA, the CDR3 is TGCGCCAGCAGTGAAAAAAACAGGGGCACTTACGAGCAGTACTTC. As protein: CASSEKNRGTYEQYF.

This chain's CDR3 is CSAPDGYGYTF. CDR3 DNA sequence: TGCAGCGCTCCCGACGGCTATGGCTACACCTTC. The chain is built from TRBV29-1 and TRBJ1-2, with no clear D. Germline lookup yields CDR1 SQVTM and CDR2 ANQGSEA. V shed 7 bases and J shed 4 bases, with 10 bases lying between them. The CDR3 length is 11 residues.

The genes are TRBV2 and TRBJ2-3; TRBD2 matches 11 bases. The germline gives CDR1 SNHLY, CDR2 FYNNEI. The CDR3 totals 17 residues. After removal of 7 bases from V and 2 bases from J, the junction contained 11 bases not matched to a gene. The CDR3 here is CASTTYLTSGVTDTQYF. The CDR3 coding sequence is TGTGCCAGCACTACGTACCTGACTAGCGGGGTCACAGATACGCAGTATTTT.

A few counts support this clone. The gene calls are TRBV9 and TRBJ1-2, with D unresolved. This CDR3 spans 13 amino acids. Germline-derived CDR1 and CDR2 are SGDLS and YYNGEE. The ends were cut back, 0 bases at V and 1 base at J, with 4 bases in the middle. The CDR3 protein is CASSVDDNYGYTF. For the CDR3, the DNA is TGTGCCAGCAGCGTAGATGATAACTATGGCTACACCTTC.

This rearrangement joins TRBV6-5 to TRBJ2-2; D may match TRBD1 or TRBD2 (5 bases each). CDR3 length: 15 amino acids. V gave up 4 bases and J gave up 4 bases, with 13 bases separating them. Germline V gives CDR1 MNHEY, CDR2 SVGAGI. The CDR3 here is CASSLGPRGTGELFF. The CDR3 DNA sequence: TGTGCCAGCAGTTTGGGACCCCGCGGCACCGGGGAGCTGTTTTTT.

V is TRBV6-4 and J is TRBJ1-4; a weak D match, TRBD1 (5 bases). Germline V CDR1 and CDR2: MRHNA, SNTAGT. Trimming removed 3 bases at V and 7 bases at J, with 12 bases between. There are 14 residues in the CDR3. The CDR3 spells CASSEGQGGEKLFF. DNA of the CDR3: TGTGCCAGCAGTGAAGGGCAGGGCGGTGAAAAACTGTTTTTT.

The rearrangement uses TRBV15 and TRBJ1-6; no firm D call. Deletions cut 0 bases from V and 0 bases from J, with 12 bases between. Germline values: CDR1 LNHNV, CDR2 YYDKDF (reference sequence). The length of the CDR3 is 18 residues. The CDR3 nucleotides are TGTGCCACCAGCAGAGAAGGCGCAGAGAGCTCCTATAATTCACCCCTCCACTTT. Amino acid sequence: CATSREGAESSYNSPLHF.

The chain couples TRBV4-1 to TRBJ2-1, with 13 bases aligning to TRBD2. Unmatched junction bases numbered 6, after V lost 4 bases and J lost 3 bases. This CDR3 is 17 amino acids long. The germline gives CDR1 MGHRA, CDR2 YSYEKL. CDR3 DNA: TGCGCCAGCAGCCTCCGACTAGCGGGGGGTCTCTACAATGAGCAGTTCTTC. Protein product: CASSLRLAGGLYNEQFF.

This chain links TRBV3-1 (or the pseudogene TRBV3-2) with TRBJ2-3; a weak D match, TRBD1 (5 bases). The V end lost 0 bases, the J end lost 4 bases, and 14 bases lay between the germline ends. The CDR3 runs 16 residues. The germline gives CDR1 LGHDT, CDR2 YNNKEL (reference sequence). CDR3 bases: TGTGCCAGCAGCCAAGATAGTGGGGCTAGGGCAGATACGCAGTATTTT. Its translation: CASSQDSGARADTQYF.

The rearrangement uses TRBV18 and TRBJ2-2, with D perhaps assigned TRBD1 or TRBD2 (5 bases each). CDR1 is KGHSH and CDR2 is LQKENI in the germline V gene. This CDR3 has 12 residues. Between the trimmed V and J ends, which lost 2 bases and 13 bases, there was a span of 11 bases. This CDR3 reads CASSPAGSALFF. For the CDR3, the DNA is TGTGCCAGCTCACCAGCAGGGAGCGCGCTGTTTTTT.

The sample holds one count of this clone. V is TRBV19 and J is TRBJ1-2; no clear D gene. The CDR3 spans 14 residues. Trimming removed 4 bases at V and 4 bases at J, with 13 bases between. Germline CDR1 reads LNHDA; CDR2 reads SQIVND (reference sequence). The CDR3: CASSTHSLVYGYTF. The CDR3 nucleotides are TGTGCCAGTAGTACCCATTCTTTGGTCTATGGCTACACCTTC.

The chain links TRBV6-4 to TRBJ2-2, with a weak D call TRBD1 (5 bases). This CDR3 comprises 14 residues. The ends were cut back, 6 bases at V and 4 bases at J, with 12 bases in the middle. Germline V gene lookup returns CDR1 MRHNA and CDR2 SNTAGT. CDR3 DNA: TGTGCCAGCAGAACGACAGCCTCCACCGGGGAGCTGTTTTTT. Residues: CASRTTASTGELFF.

As regards this clone: Within the sample, other DNA sequences also encode this same CDR3. This chain joins TRBV19 and TRBJ2-1, with TRBD2 matching over 10 bases. Germline loops: CDR1 LNHDA, CDR2 SQIVND (reference sequence). Trimming at V came to 0 bases and at J to 7 bases, leaving 6 bases not matched to a gene. The CDR3 runs 16 residues. Written as DNA, the CDR3 is TGTGCCAGTAGTATAGACGGACTAGCGGTGGGGAATGAGCAGTTCTTC. Translated: CASSIDGLAVGNEQFF.

This chain connects TRBV5-1 to TRBJ1-1; D unclear. The germline V gene encodes CDR1 SGHRS and CDR2 YFSETQ. The CDR3 consists of 13 residues. V was pared by 4 bases and J by 1 base, with 8 bases between. The CDR3 loop reads CASSRRENTEAFF. The DNA of the CDR3 is TGCGCCAGCAGCAGACGGGAGAACACTGAAGCTTTCTTT.

The chain combines TRBV9 with TRBJ2-1; 8 nucleotides agree with TRBD1. V shed 4 bases and J 4 bases; nucleotides not matched to a gene: 13. Germline V gene lookup returns CDR1 SGDLS and CDR2 YYNGEE. The CDR3 is made up of 17 amino acids. CDR3 bases: TGTGCCAGCAGCCCCCAAAAGGGGAGGACAGGGTACAATGAGCAGTTCTTC. Amino acid sequence: CASSPQKGRTGYNEQFF.

V gene TRBV4-1 combines with J gene TRBJ2-3; tentatively, D is TRBD1 or TRBD2 (5 bases each). The V end was cut by 1 base, the J end by 1 base, with 12 bases between. The CDR3 has 16 residues. CDR1 and CDR2 from the germline V gene are MGHRA and YSYEKL. The CDR3, as DNA: TGCGCCAGCAGCCAAGGGAGAGGGGTCGGCACAGATACGCAGTATTTT. Amino acids: CASSQGRGVGTDTQYF.